The rows below give T cell receptor beta chains drawn from one sample of a study of spatial heterogeneity in lung cancer. TCRdb passed the 5' RACE reads through MiXCR, listing each CDR3 protein once. The repertoire holds around 110,000 distinct CDR3 sequences, with approximately 12% as singletons. Sequences were derived from PBMCs, sampled at follow-up. The source of these receptors is a male donor with early-stage non-small cell lung cancer. Each CDR3 is given with its conserved first and last residue. A D gene is named only where the DNA matches it firmly. Size tells how often a clone was seen (once, few, many) or the class of an expanded clone, and some rows leave it out.

DNA,CDR3,J,D,V,size
TGTGCCAGCAGCGTAGACGGGAAGACTGAAGCTTTCTTT,CASSVDGKTEAFF,TRBJ1-1,NA,TRBV9,NA
TGCGCCAGCAGCTTGAGGCCAGATAGCAATCAGCCCCAGCATTTT,CASSLRPDSNQPQHF,TRBJ1-5,NA,TRBV5-1,many
TGCGCCAGCAGCTTGAGTTGGATGGCTGGAGAGACCCAGTACTTC,CASSLSWMAGETQYF,TRBJ2-5,NA,TRBV5-1,NA
TGTGCCAGCAGTTTAAGGCAGACCTGGAACACTGAAGCTTTCTTT,CASSLRQTWNTEAFF,TRBJ1-1,NA,TRBV28,many
TGTGCCAGCAGCCGTGGGTCAGAAGAGACCCAGTACTTC,CASSRGSEETQYF,TRBJ2-5,NA,TRBV7-6,NA
TGCAGTGCTAGCTCACATAGCGGGGGGCCATACAATGAGCAGTTCTTC,CSASSHSGGPYNEQFF,TRBJ2-1,TRBD2,TRBV20-1,NA
TGTGCCAGCAGCTTAGTTCCACCGGGACTAGCGGGCGGCTACGAGCAGTACTTC,CASSLVPPGLAGGYEQYF,TRBJ2-7,TRBD2,TRBV11-2,few
TGTGCCAGCAGTCGGTGGAGAAGCACTGAAGCTTTCTTT,CASSRWRSTEAFF,TRBJ1-1,NA,TRBV2,NA
TGCAGCGCCTACGGCAGGGGAGGTGGAAACACCATATATTTT,CSAYGRGGGNTIYF,TRBJ1-3,NA,TRBV29-1,few
TGTGCCATCAGTGAGTTAAGCGGACCCACCGGGGAGCTGTTTTTT,CAISELSGPTGELFF,TRBJ2-2,NA,TRBV10-3,NA
TGCGCCAGCAGCCAAGATAGGGCAGGGATCTATGGCTACACCTTC,CASSQDRAGIYGYTF,TRBJ1-2,NA,TRBV4-3,few
TGTGCCAGCAGCCCGACTAGCGGGGGGATAAACATTCAGTACTTC,CASSPTSGGINIQYF,TRBJ2-4,TRBD2,TRBV7-9,few
TGTGCCAGCAGCTTAGCGGGCGTCCAGGGGAGGTCTCAGCCCCAGCATTTT,CASSLAGVQGRSQPQHF,TRBJ1-5,NA,TRBV7-9,few
TGTGCCAGCAGTTTATGGGAAAACATTCAGTACTTC,CASSLWENIQYF,TRBJ2-4,NA,TRBV12-3/TRBV12-4,few
TGCAGTGCTAGACTTCCGTCGACAGGGTCATACACCCCAGATACGCAGTATTTT,CSARLPSTGSYTPDTQYF,TRBJ2-3,TRBD1,TRBV20-1,NA
TGTGCCATCAGTGACAACAGGGGTTACGAGCAGTACTTC,CAISDNRGYEQYF,TRBJ2-7,TRBD1,TRBV10-3,NA
TGTGCCAGCAGCTTAGACACAGGGGGCAATCAGCCCCAGCATTTT,CASSLDTGGNQPQHF,TRBJ1-5,TRBD1,TRBV11-2,NA
TGTGCCAGCAGGGAGACAGATTTGAACACTGAAGCTTTCTTT,CASRETDLNTEAFF,TRBJ1-1,NA,TRBV2,many
TGCAGTGCTAGAGATCAGGGGGAGAGCACAGATACGCAGTATTTT,CSARDQGESTDTQYF,TRBJ2-3,TRBD1,TRBV20-1,NA
TGTGCCAGCAGTCGGCCCTTAGGGAAAAACATTCAGTACTTC,CASSRPLGKNIQYF,TRBJ2-4,NA,TRBV6-2/TRBV6-3,NA